This entry lists 21 T cell receptor beta chains sequenced from one sample in a study of cytomegalovirus exposure and HLA in healthy donors. The PCR used 60 Vbeta and 13 Jbeta primers. Using immunoSEQ multiplex PCR, the repertoire was profiled, and TCRdb retains in-frame clones only, with some absent. Among 65,000 to 95,000 clones, around 85% were seen once, and the ten largest hold roughly an eighth. The sequencing sample was made of PBMCs. Receptors were obtained from a human donor in good health.

In DNA, the CDR3 is TGTGCCAGCAGCTTCGACAGGGTCATCCTCAGCGGCGATTATGGCTACACCTTC. This gives the protein CASSFDRVILSGDYGYTF. The V call is TRBV7-9, the J call TRBJ1-2, with 7 bases that match TRBD1. The CDR3 contains 18 residues. Germline V gene lookup returns CDR1 SEHNR and CDR2 FQNEAQ (reference sequence). V shed 3 bases and J 5 bases; nucleotides not matched to a gene: 18.

The chain uses TRBV29-1 and TRBJ2-4; perhaps TRBD2 as D (6 bases). Germline assignment: CDR1 SQVTM and CDR2 ANQGSEA. Deletions cut 7 bases from V and 8 bases from J, with 15 bases between. This CDR3 is 12 amino acids long. The CDR3 DNA follows: TGCAGCGCCCGGGACTTAGCAGACATTCAGTACTTC. Amino acid sequence: CSARDLADIQYF.

In this sample, this clone turned up a few times. The chain joins TRBV6-1 to TRBJ1-5; tentative D call: TRBD1 (6 bases). The V end was cut by 2 bases, the J end by 3 bases, with 14 bases between. This CDR3 is built from 16 residues. Per germline, CDR1 MNHNS and CDR2 SASEGT. The CDR3 DNA follows: TGTGCCAGCAGTGAATCGTGGACAGCCCTCAATCAGCCCCAGCATTTT. Translation gives CASSESWTALNQPQHF.

The J gene is TRBJ1-2, the V gene TRBV25-1, with D tentatively TRBD1 (6 bases). V lost 4 bases, J lost 7 bases, and 22 bases lay in between. Germline CDR1 and CDR2: MGHDK and SYGVNS. The CDR3 consists of 16 residues. CDR3 bases: TGTGCCAGCAGTGGACCCAGGACAGCGCTTCGGGGTGGCTACACCTTC. Its protein is CASSGPRTALRGGYTF.

The rearrangement joins TRBV4-1 to TRBJ2-7; 7 positions match TRBD1. V dropped 3 bases and J dropped 0; count of bases not matched to a gene: 5. The CDR3 totals 15 residues. Germline V gene data show CDR1 as MGHRA and CDR2 as YSYEKL. CDR3 sequence reads: CASSHRDSSSYEQYF. In DNA, the CDR3 is TGCGCCAGCAGCCATCGGGACAGTAGCTCCTACGAGCAGTACTTC.

J is TRBJ2-7 and V is TRBV6-5; D uncertain. The CDR3 is 11 amino acids. Trimming took 4 bases from V and 3 from J, leaving 4 bases between them. CDR1 and CDR2 from the germline V gene are MNHEY and SVGAGI. The CDR3 nucleotides read TGTGCCAGCAGTTCCCTCTACGAGCAGTACTTC. This encodes CASSSLYEQYF.

The V gene is TRBV6-4, the J gene TRBJ2-1, with D possibly being TRBD2 (6 bases). The CDR3 loop spans 15 amino acids. The ends were cut back, 0 bases at V and 0 bases at J, with 6 bases in the middle. CDR1 MRHNA and CDR2 SNTAGT come from the germline V gene. The CDR3 nucleotides read TGTGCCAGCAGTGACTCTAGCGGCTCCTACAATGAGCAGTTCTTC. As protein: CASSDSSGSYNEQFF.

CDR3 DNA sequence: TGTGCCAGCAGCTTAGGAGTATTGGCGGGGGCCCCAGAGACCCAGTACTTC. Encoded protein: CASSLGVLAGAPETQYF. The chain employs TRBV11-3 and TRBJ2-5, with D perhaps matching TRBD2 (7 bases). Germline assignment: CDR1 SGHNT and CDR2 YENEEA. The CDR3 runs 17 residues. V lost 1 base and J 4 bases, leaving 19 bases between the germline ends.

The V gene is TRBV5-6, the J gene TRBJ2-2; TRBD2 agrees at 8 bases. CDR1 is SGHDT, CDR2 YYEEEE, per germline. V trimming: 3 bases; J trimming: 3 bases; junction bases outside the gene matches: 10. The CDR3 has 17 amino acids. Here the CDR3 reads CASSSSRSGGYTGELFF. In nucleotides, the CDR3 is TGTGCCAGCAGCTCGAGTAGGTCGGGGGGGTACACCGGGGAGCTGTTTTTT.

The chain is built from TRBV30 and TRBJ2-5; tentatively, D is TRBD2 (5 bases). Trimming left V 0 bases short and J 2 bases short, with 13 bases between. The CDR3 runs 15 residues. Germline assignment: CDR1 GTSNPN and CDR2 SVGIG (reference sequence). DNA of the CDR3: TGTGCCTGGAGTGTAGGGAGCAGACTTCAAGAGACCCAGTACTTC. Translating gives CAWSVGSRLQETQYF.

The chain employs TRBV25-1 and TRBJ2-7; 8 nucleotides align to TRBD2. The germline V gene encodes CDR1 MGHDK and CDR2 SYGVNS. Trimming cost V 4 bases and J 6 bases; bases outside gene matches: 8. The CDR3 runs to 14 residues. CDR3 in amino acids: CASSVFGTSGEQYF. The CDR3 nucleotides are TGTGCCAGCAGTGTCTTTGGGACTAGTGGCGAGCAGTACTTC.

This clone was seen more than once but under ten times. The chain's CDR3 is CASSQPHGPTANYGYTF. The CDR3, as DNA: TGTGCCAGCAGCCAACCCCACGGCCCGACAGCTAACTATGGCTACACCTTC. The V gene is TRBV14, the J gene TRBJ1-2; a possible D gene is TRBD1 (5 bases). The V and J ends lost 2 bases and 0 bases respectively, with 16 bases between them. In germline, CDR1 is SGHDN, CDR2 FVKESK. There are 17 residues in the CDR3.

The CDR3 sequence: CASSTPARKAFF. DNA for the CDR3: TGTGCCAGTAGTACCCCCGCGAGAAAAGCTTTCTTT. The chain carries TRBV19 and TRBJ1-1; no firm D call. The length of the CDR3 is 12 residues. CDR1 is LNHDA, CDR2 SQIVND, per germline (reference sequence). The ends were cut back, 4 bases at V and 9 bases at J, with 12 bases in the middle.

There are a few counts of this clone. The chain uses TRBV6-6 and TRBJ2-2, with 7 bases identical to TRBD1. The V gene's germline CDR1 is MNHNY and CDR2 SVGAGI (reference sequence). V lost 5 bases to trimming and J lost 1 base; unmatched junction nucleotides: 4. This CDR3 is built from 15 residues. This CDR3 is CASSPRQGNTGELFF. In DNA, the CDR3 is TGTGCCAGCAGTCCTAGACAGGGGAACACCGGGGAGCTGTTTTTT.

The chain employs TRBV2 and TRBJ2-7, with D tentatively TRBD2 (7 bases). Trimming cost V 5 bases and J 5 bases, with 13 bases left between them. Germline V gene data show CDR1 as SNHLY and CDR2 as FYNNEI. This CDR3 contains 13 residues. CDR3 sequence (DNA): TGTGCCAGCAGTCCGGGGGGCCAAGACGAGCAGTACTTC. Encoded protein: CASSPGGQDEQYF.

V and J are TRBV29-1 and TRBJ1-1; 9 positions agree with TRBD1. The CDR3 extends over 14 amino acids. The V gene end was trimmed by 5 bases and the J gene end by 11 bases; junction bases not matched to a gene: 15. Germline CDR1 and CDR2: SQVTM and ANQGSEA. CDR3 residues: CSVTPGQGLVSAFF. CDR3 coding DNA: TGCAGCGTTACCCCGGGACAGGGACTTGTTTCCGCTTTCTTT.

The gene calls are TRBV6-5 and TRBJ1-3; 12 positions match TRBD1. Losses at the gene ends were 6 bases for V and 6 bases for J; bases not matched to a gene: 6. Germline values: CDR1 MNHEY, CDR2 SVGAGI. The CDR3 totals 15 residues. The CDR3: CASRGTGGLVNTIYF. The DNA for the CDR3 is TGTGCCAGCAGGGGGACAGGGGGCCTCGTAAACACCATATATTTT.

The CDR3 here is CASSQIPRGGNTEAFF. CDR3 in DNA: TGCGCCAGCAGCCAGATTCCCCGAGGGGGGAACACTGAAGCTTTCTTT. The chain uses TRBV4-1 and TRBJ1-1, with D maybe TRBD1 (6 bases). CDR1 MGHRA and CDR2 YSYEKL come from the germline V gene. Trimming took off 3 bases at V and 1 base at J, with 15 bases between the two ends. The CDR3 totals 16 residues.

The chain uses TRBV6-1 and TRBJ2-5; 11 bases agree with TRBD2. Trimming cost V 4 bases and J 5 bases; bases outside gene matches: 6. This CDR3 is built from 15 residues. The germline V gene encodes CDR1 MNHNS and CDR2 SASEGT. CDR3 sequence: CASSVLSGGAETQYF. In nucleotides, the CDR3 is TGTGCCAGCAGTGTTCTTAGCGGGGGGGCGGAGACCCAGTACTTC.

This clone is a singleton in its sample. The chain combines TRBV27 with TRBJ2-3, with 7 positions matching TRBD2. Germline-derived CDR1 and CDR2 are MNHEY and SMNVEV (reference sequence). V trimming: 1 base; J trimming: 0 bases; junction bases outside the gene matches: 4. The CDR3 runs to 16 residues. CDR3 sequence: CASSLFRGVSTDTQYF. The CDR3, as DNA: TGTGCCAGCAGTTTATTTCGGGGGGTGAGCACAGATACGCAGTATTTT.

In regard to this clone: This CDR3 is also generated by other DNA sequences in the sample. The chain couples TRBV5-1 to TRBJ1-5; D is unresolved. Germline CDR1 reads SGHRS; CDR2 reads YFSETQ. There are 13 residues in the CDR3. Trimming cost V 2 bases and J 5 bases, with 8 bases left between them. The CDR3 region is CASSLGGDQPQHF. CDR3 DNA sequence: TGCGCCAGCAGCTTAGGCGGGGATCAGCCCCAGCATTTT.